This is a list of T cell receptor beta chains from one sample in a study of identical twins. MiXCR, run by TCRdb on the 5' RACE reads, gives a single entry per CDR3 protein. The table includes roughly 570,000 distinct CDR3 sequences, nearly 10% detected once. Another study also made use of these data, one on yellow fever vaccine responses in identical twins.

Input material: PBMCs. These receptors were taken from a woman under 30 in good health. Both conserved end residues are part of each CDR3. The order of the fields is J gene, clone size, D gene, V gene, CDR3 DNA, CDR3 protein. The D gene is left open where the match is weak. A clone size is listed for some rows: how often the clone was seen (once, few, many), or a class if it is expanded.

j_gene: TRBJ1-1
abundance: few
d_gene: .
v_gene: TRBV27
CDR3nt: TGTGCCAGCAGTTCCCGGGAGGGTGGACTAGCTTTCTTT
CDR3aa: CASSSREGGLAFF

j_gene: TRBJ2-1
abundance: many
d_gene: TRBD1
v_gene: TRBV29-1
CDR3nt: TGCAGCAGCAACAGGGGCAATGAGCAGTTCTTC
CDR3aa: CSSNRGNEQFF

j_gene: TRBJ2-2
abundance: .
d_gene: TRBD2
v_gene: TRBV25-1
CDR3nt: TGTGCCAGCAGTGCCACTCTGGGACTAGCTGATAACACCGGGGAGCTGTTTTTT
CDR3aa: CASSATLGLADNTGELFF

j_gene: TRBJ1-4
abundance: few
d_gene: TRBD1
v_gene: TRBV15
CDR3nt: TGTGCCACCAGCGGGACAGCCTATAATGAAAAACTGTTTTTT
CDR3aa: CATSGTAYNEKLFF

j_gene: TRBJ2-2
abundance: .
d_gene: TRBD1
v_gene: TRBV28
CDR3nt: TGTGCCAGCAGTCCCGACGGGACAGAAAACACCGGGGAGCTGTTTTTT
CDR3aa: CASSPDGTENTGELFF

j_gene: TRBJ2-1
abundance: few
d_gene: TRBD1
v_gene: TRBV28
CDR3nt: TGTGCCAGCAGTTCCCCCGAGACAGGGGACTACAATGAGCAGTTCTTC
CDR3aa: CASSSPETGDYNEQFF

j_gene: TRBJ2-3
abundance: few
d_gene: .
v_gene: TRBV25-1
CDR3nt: TGTGCCAGCAGTGGATGGACTAATACGCAGTATTTT
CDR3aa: CASSGWTNTQYF

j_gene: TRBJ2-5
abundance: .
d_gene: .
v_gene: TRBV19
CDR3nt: TGTGCCAGTAGTAAGAAGATGCAGGGGAGTATGGAGGAGACCCAGTACTTC
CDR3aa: CASSKKMQGSMEETQYF

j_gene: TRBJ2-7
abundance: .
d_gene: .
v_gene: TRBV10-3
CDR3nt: TGTGCCATCAAGCTAGAAAGCTCCTACGAGCAGTACTTC
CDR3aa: CAIKLESSYEQYF

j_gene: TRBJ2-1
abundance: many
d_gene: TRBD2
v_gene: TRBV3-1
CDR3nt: TGTGCCAGCAGCCCGGGACTAGCGGGCTCAGGAGAGCAGTTCTTC
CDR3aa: CASSPGLAGSGEQFF

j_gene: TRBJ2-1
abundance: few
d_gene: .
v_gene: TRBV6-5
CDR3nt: TGTGCCAGCAGTTACTGGGGGACGGGGAATGAGCAGTTCTTC
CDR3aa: CASSYWGTGNEQFF

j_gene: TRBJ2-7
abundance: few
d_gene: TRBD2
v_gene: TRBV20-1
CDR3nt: TGCAGTGCTAGAGTCCCTCCTACTAGCGGGGGTAACTACGAGCAGTACTTC
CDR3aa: CSARVPPTSGGNYEQYF

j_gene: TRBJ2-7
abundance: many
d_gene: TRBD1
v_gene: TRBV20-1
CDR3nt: TGCAGTGCTCTCCGGGACAGCTACGAGCAGTACTTC
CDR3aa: CSALRDSYEQYF

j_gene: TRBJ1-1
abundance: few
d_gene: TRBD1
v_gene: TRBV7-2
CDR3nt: TGTGCCAGCAGCTTCGTGACAGGGGCACGGAACACTGAAGCTTTCTTT
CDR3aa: CASSFVTGARNTEAFF

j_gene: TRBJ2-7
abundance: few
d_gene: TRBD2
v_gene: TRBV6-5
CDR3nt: TGTGCCAGCAGTTACTCGAATAGCGGGACAAACTACGAGCAGTACTTC
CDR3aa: CASSYSNSGTNYEQYF

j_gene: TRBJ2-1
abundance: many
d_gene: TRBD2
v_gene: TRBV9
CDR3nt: TGTGCCAGCAGCGTAGATCCGGGAGGGCAGAATGAGCAGTTCTTC
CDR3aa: CASSVDPGGQNEQFF

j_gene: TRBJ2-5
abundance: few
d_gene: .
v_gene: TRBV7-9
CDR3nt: TGTGCCAGCAGCCCCCGAACGGGAGAGACCCAGTACTTC
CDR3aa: CASSPRTGETQYF

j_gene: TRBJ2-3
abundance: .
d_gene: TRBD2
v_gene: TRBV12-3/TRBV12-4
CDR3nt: TGTGCCAGCAGTTTGACCCTCGGCGGGAGTAGCACAGATACGCAGTATTTT
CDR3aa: CASSLTLGGSSTDTQYF

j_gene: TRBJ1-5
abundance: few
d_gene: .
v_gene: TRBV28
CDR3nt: TGTGCCAGCAGTTTAGCCCCGGATAATCAGCCCCAGCATTTT
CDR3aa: CASSLAPDNQPQHF

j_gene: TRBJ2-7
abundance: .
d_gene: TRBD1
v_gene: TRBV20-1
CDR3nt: TGCAGTGCTAGAGATCCGATACAGGGGCCGGGGATCCACTTC
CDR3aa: CSARDPIQGPGIHF

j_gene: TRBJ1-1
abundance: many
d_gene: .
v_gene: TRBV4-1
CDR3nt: TGCGCCAGCAGCCAAGAGGGGGCCGGGAACACTGAAGCTTTCTTT
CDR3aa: CASSQEGAGNTEAFF

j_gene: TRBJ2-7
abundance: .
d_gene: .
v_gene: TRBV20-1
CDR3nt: TGCAGTGCTAGAGATCTCACGGGACTCTCCTACGAGCAGTACTTC
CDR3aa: CSARDLTGLSYEQYF

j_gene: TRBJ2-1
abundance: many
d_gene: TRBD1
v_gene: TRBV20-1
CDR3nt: TGCAGTGCTAGGGGGGACAGTGACCCCTACAATGAGCAGTTCTTC
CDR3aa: CSARGDSDPYNEQFF

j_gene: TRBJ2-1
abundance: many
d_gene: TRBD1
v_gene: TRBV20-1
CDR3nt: TGCAGTGCTGTACCGGGACAGGGAACTAATGAGCAGTTCTTC
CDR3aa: CSAVPGQGTNEQFF

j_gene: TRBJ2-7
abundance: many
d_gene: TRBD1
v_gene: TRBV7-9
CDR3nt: TGTGCCAGCAGCGCCGGGACAGGGATCTACGAGCAGTACTTC
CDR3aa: CASSAGTGIYEQYF

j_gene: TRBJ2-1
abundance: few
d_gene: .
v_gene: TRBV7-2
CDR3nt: TGTGCCAGCAGCGCCCGTATTGCAGGAGGAGATGAGCAGTTCTTC
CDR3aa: CASSARIAGGDEQFF

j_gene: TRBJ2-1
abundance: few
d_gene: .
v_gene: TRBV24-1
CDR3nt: TGTGCCACCAGTGATGGGACTTTCAATGAGCAGTTCTTC
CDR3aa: CATSDGTFNEQFF

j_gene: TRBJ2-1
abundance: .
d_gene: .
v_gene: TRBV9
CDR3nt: TGTGCCAGCAGCGTAGGACAGGTTTACCCAAATGAGCAGTTCTTC
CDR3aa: CASSVGQVYPNEQFF

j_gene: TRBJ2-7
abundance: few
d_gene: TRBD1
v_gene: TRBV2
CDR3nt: TGTGCCGGGGGACAGTCCTACTCCTACGAGCAGTACTTC
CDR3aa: CAGGQSYSYEQYF

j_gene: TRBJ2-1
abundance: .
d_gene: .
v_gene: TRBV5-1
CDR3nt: TGCGCCAGCAGCTTGGACAGGGTTTCTGAGCAGTTCTTC
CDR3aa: CASSLDRVSEQFF

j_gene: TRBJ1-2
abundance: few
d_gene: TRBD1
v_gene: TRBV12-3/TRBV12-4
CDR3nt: TGTGCCAGCCGAAAGGGGGGACAGAACTATGGCTACACCTTC
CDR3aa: CASRKGGQNYGYTF

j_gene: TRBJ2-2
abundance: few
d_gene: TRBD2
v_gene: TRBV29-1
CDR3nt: TGCAGCGTTGAAGGTTGGAGCGGGGGCCCCAGAGGGGAGCTGTTTTTT
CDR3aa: CSVEGWSGGPRGELFF

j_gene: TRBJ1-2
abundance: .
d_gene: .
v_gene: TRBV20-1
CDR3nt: TGCAGTGCTAGTTTGGGGGATTTGAGCTATGGCTACACCTTC
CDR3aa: CSASLGDLSYGYTF

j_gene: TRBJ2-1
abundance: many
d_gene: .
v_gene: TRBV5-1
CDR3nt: TGCGCCAGTACTTCAGGGTGGGTCGGCAATGAGCAGTTCTTC
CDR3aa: CASTSGWVGNEQFF

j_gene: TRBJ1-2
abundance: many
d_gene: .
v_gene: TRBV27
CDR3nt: TGTGCCAGCAGTCCCAGGGACGGGGGGCTTTACTATGGCTACACCTTC
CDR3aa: CASSPRDGGLYYGYTF

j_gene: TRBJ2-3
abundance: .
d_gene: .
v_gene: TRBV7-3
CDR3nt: TGTGCCAGCAGCTTTTCGGTCTCAGATACGCAGTATTTT
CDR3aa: CASSFSVSDTQYF

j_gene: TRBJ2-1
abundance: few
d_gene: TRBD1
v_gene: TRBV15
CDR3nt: TGTGCCACCAGCAGAATAGACAGGGAGAATGAGCAGTTCTTC
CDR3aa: CATSRIDRENEQFF

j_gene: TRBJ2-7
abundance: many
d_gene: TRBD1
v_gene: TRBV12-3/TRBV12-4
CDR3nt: TGTGCCAGCAGTTTATTATCAAAGGGACAGGGGCCGACCTACGAGCAGTACTTC
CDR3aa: CASSLLSKGQGPTYEQYF

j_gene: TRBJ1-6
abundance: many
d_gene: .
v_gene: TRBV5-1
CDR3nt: TGCGCCAGCAGCTTGTCTCCAGGGGATTCACCCCTCCACTTT
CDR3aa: CASSLSPGDSPLHF

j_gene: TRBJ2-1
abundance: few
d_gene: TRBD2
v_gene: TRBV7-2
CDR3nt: TGTGCCAGCAGCTGGGGAGGGACTAGCGGGATCTATGAGCAGTTCTTC
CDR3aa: CASSWGGTSGIYEQFF

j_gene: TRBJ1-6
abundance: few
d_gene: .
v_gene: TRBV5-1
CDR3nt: TGCGCCAGCAGCTTGGTGGGGGTCGGGAATTCACCCCTCCACTTT
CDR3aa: CASSLVGVGNSPLHF

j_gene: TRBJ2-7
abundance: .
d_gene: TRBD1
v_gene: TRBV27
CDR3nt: TGTGCCAGCAGTGCCCACGGACAGGGAAGCTCCTACGAGCAGTACTTC
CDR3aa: CASSAHGQGSSYEQYF

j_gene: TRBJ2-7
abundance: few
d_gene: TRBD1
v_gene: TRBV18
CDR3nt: TGTGCCAGCTTCCCGGGACAGGGCTACGAGCAGTACTTC
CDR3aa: CASFPGQGYEQYF

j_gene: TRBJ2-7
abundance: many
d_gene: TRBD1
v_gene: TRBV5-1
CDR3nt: TGCGCCAGCAGCGAGGGACAGCTCCCCTACGAGCAGTACTTC
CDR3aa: CASSEGQLPYEQYF

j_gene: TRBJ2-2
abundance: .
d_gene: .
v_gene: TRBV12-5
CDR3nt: TGTGCTAGTGGTTTGGGGATAGGGGTGGGCTTCACCGGGGAGCTGTTTTTT
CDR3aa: CASGLGIGVGFTGELFF

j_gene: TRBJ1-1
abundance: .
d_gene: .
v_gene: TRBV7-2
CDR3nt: TGTGCCAGCAGCCCGCAGCCGGGGATAGTAGGAACTGAAGCTTTCTTT
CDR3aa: CASSPQPGIVGTEAFF

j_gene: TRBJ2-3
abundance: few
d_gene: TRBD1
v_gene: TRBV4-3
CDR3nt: TGCGCCAGCAGCCAAAATGGACAGGGGACGGATACGCAGTATTTT
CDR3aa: CASSQNGQGTDTQYF